These 21 T cell receptor beta chains came from one sample sequenced in a study of blood T cell repertoires in COVID-19. Clones were read by immunoSEQ multiplex PCR, and TCRdb kept only the in-frame ones, dropping some. The sample contains 270,000 or so clones, approximately 89% of which appear only once. Sequences were obtained from peripheral blood. These receptors were taken from a woman aged 25 to 39 with COVID-19, enrolled during active disease.

This chain joins TRBV7-9 and TRBJ1-2, with 7 bases fitting TRBD1. J was trimmed by 1 base and V by 4 bases; bases with no gene match: 12. From germline, CDR1 is SEHNR and CDR2 FQNEAQ (reference sequence). This CDR3 contains 17 residues. The CDR3 protein is CASSSGTDLLFNYGYTF. In DNA, the CDR3 is TGTGCCAGCAGCTCCGGGACAGACCTTTTATTTAACTATGGCTACACCTTC.

The chain has TRBV19 and TRBJ1-1; the D gene is possibly TRBD1 (5 bases). V lost 6 bases and J 3 bases, leaving 14 bases between the germline ends. The CDR3 spans 14 residues. CDR1 is LNHDA and CDR2 is SQIVND in the germline V gene (reference sequence). The CDR3 loop is CASRWGEGHTEAFF. CDR3 bases: TGTGCCAGTAGGTGGGGGGAGGGACACACTGAAGCTTTCTTT.

The J gene is TRBJ1-2, the V gene TRBV6-5, with D possibly matching TRBD1 (6 bases). CDR1 and CDR2 (germline): MNHEY, SVGAGI. The CDR3 has 13 amino acids. V was cut by 7 bases and J by 1 base, with 10 bases left in between. The chain's CDR3 is CASMRGSNYGYTF. As DNA, the CDR3 is TGTGCCAGCATGAGGGGGAGTAACTATGGCTACACCTTC.

The V and J genes are TRBV7-9 and TRBJ2-1; the match to TRBD2 covers 13 bases. Looked up from germline, CDR1 is SEHNR and CDR2 is FQNEAQ (reference sequence). The CDR3 has 13 residues. Losses at the gene ends were 1 base for V and 15 bases for J; bases not matched to a gene: 3. The CDR3 DNA reads TGTGCCAGCAGCTTAGGGGGACTAGCGGGGTGGTTCTTC. It encodes CASSLGGLAGWFF. The whole variable domain, filled in from reference TRBV7-9 and TRBJ2-1, reads DTGVSQNPRHKITKRGQNVTFRCDPISEHNRLYWYRQTLGQGPEFLTYFQNEAQLEKSRLLSDRFSAERPKGSFSTLEIQRTEQGDSAMYLCASSLGGLAGWFFGPGTRLTVL.

The gene calls are TRBV20-1 and TRBJ1-4, with 10 bases matching TRBD1. J lost 8 bases, V lost 3 bases, and 21 bases had no gene match. CDR1 DFQATT and CDR2 SNEGSKA come from the germline V gene (reference sequence). This CDR3 spans 19 amino acids. CDR3 DNA sequence: TGCAGTGCTAGTGGCCCGTTCGGGACAGGGGCGTGGGGTTCCGAAAAACTGTTTTTT. Its protein product is CSASGPFGTGAWGSEKLFF.

On this clone: This sample also contains other DNA sequences that code for the same CDR3. The chain links TRBV5-4 to TRBJ2-3, with D maybe TRBD2 (7 bases). Germline CDR1 reads SGHNT; CDR2 reads YYREEE (reference sequence). V was trimmed by 0 bases and J by 1 base, leaving 9 bases between them. The CDR3 length is 15 residues. The CDR3 here is CASSLAGGGTDTQYF. In DNA, the CDR3 is TGTGCCAGCAGCTTGGCGGGGGGCGGCACAGATACGCAGTATTTT.

The V call is TRBV7-2, the J call TRBJ1-2; D might be TRBD1 (6 bases). The CDR3 is 15 residues long. Trimming left V 4 bases short and J 8 bases short, with 20 bases between. Germline lookup yields CDR1 SGHTA and CDR2 FQGNSA. The chain's CDR3 is CASSSQTGTRDGYTF. In DNA form, the CDR3 reads TGTGCCAGCAGCTCTCAAACAGGGACCCGGGACGGCTACACCTTC.

The sample holds one count of this clone. The chain combines TRBV20-1 with TRBJ2-1; D unclear. Germline V lookup: CDR1 DFQATT, CDR2 SNEGSKA (reference sequence). V lost 3 bases to trimming and J lost 5 bases, with 5 bases between them. The CDR3 is 11 residues long. The CDR3 region has the DNA TGCAGTGCTAGGTTCAACAATGAGCAGTTCTTC. As protein: CSARFNNEQFF.

The V call is TRBV19, the J call TRBJ1-4; weak D call: TRBD1 (5 bases). Per the germline V gene, CDR1 is LNHDA and CDR2 is SQIVND (reference sequence). V shed 5 bases and J shed 5 bases, with 15 bases lying between them. This CDR3 is 15 amino acids long. The CDR3 sequence is CASSPAAGGNEKLFF. As DNA, the CDR3 is TGTGCCAGTAGTCCCGCCGCGGGGGGGAATGAAAAACTGTTTTTT.

The V gene is TRBV19, the J gene TRBJ2-7, with 7 bases fitting TRBD2. V shed 4 bases, J shed 6 bases, and the junction held 12 bases outside the gene matches. This CDR3 is 15 amino acids long. Looked up from germline, CDR1 is LNHDA and CDR2 is SQIVND (reference sequence). The CDR3 protein is CASSNLGGGTPEQYF. CDR3 DNA sequence: TGTGCCAGTAGTAATCTTGGGGGGGGTACTCCCGAGCAGTACTTC.

For this clone: Different DNA sequences within this sample yield the same CDR3. The chain joins TRBV12-3 or TRBV12-4 to TRBJ2-7; D not resolved. V lost 1 base and J lost 6, with 4 bases in between. The CDR3 sequence is 11 residues long. This chain's CDR3 is CASSLGAEQYF. The CDR3 DNA reads as TGTGCCAGCAGTTTAGGAGCCGAGCAGTACTTC.

This rearrangement joins TRBV4-1 to TRBJ1-1; possibly TRBD1 for D (5 bases). Germline-derived CDR1 and CDR2 are MGHRA and YSYEKL. V was shortened by 0 bases and J by 5 bases, with 19 bases between the two germline ends. This CDR3 spans 17 amino acids. The CDR3 region is CASSQDQGSTFGTEAFF. The CDR3 bases are TGCGCCAGCAGCCAAGATCAGGGATCCACGTTCGGGACTGAAGCTTTCTTT.

This sequence joins TRBV6-5 and TRBJ1-4; 8 bases line up with TRBD1. Trimming took 0 bases from V and 11 from J; bases not matched to a gene: 8. Germline CDR1 reads MNHEY; CDR2 reads SVGAGI. The CDR3 runs to 15 residues. CDR3 protein: CASSYSGQGLGKLFF. The DNA for the CDR3 is TGTGCCAGCAGTTACTCCGGACAGGGTTTGGGGAAACTGTTTTTT.

The rearrangement joins TRBV27 to TRBJ2-7; 7 bases line up with TRBD2. The CDR3 is 14 residues long. Trimming removed 1 base from V and 5 bases from J; junction bases left unmatched: 5. Per the germline V gene, CDR1 is MNHEY and CDR2 is SMNVEV (reference sequence). CDR3 sequence: CASSLYRREDEQYF. The CDR3, as DNA: TGTGCCAGCAGTTTATATCGACGGGAGGACGAGCAGTACTTC.

This clone was counted a single time. V usage is TRBV19 and J usage is TRBJ2-7; 8 bases fit TRBD1. Germline V CDR1 and CDR2: LNHDA, SQIVND (reference sequence). V was pared by 4 bases and J by 0 bases, with 5 bases of the junction left unmatched. CDR3 size: 15 residues. CDR3 bases: TGTGCCAGTAGTACCCGACAGGGGACCTCCTACGAGCAGTACTTC. This encodes CASSTRQGTSYEQYF.

The V gene is TRBV5-4, the J gene TRBJ2-7; TRBD2 matches 9 bases. The germline CDR1 and CDR2 sequences are SGHNT and YYREEE (reference sequence). The CDR3 covers 15 residues. V dropped 0 bases and J dropped 4; count of bases not matched to a gene: 5. In DNA, the CDR3 is TGTGCCAGCAGCTTGGCAGCGGGGGGCCAATACGAGCAGTACTTC. It yields the protein CASSLAAGGQYEQYF.

The chain links TRBV19 to TRBJ1-2, with 7 positions matching TRBD1. The CDR3 sequence is 15 residues long. The ends lost 4 bases at V and 4 bases at J; junction bases unmatched: 9. Germline V gene data show CDR1 as LNHDA and CDR2 as SQIVND (reference sequence). The CDR3 is CASSRTGGYIYGYTF. The CDR3 DNA reads TGTGCCAGTAGTAGGACAGGCGGGTACATCTATGGCTACACCTTC.

With regard to this clone: This sequence may be a read error, since a much larger clone differs from it by one base. Within the sample, other DNA sequences also encode this same CDR3. The chain links TRBV27 to TRBJ2-2; 7 bases map to TRBD1. The CDR3 extends over 15 amino acids. Losses at the gene ends were 3 bases for V and 0 bases for J; bases not matched to a gene: 1. The V gene's germline CDR1 is MNHEY and CDR2 SMNVEV (reference sequence). The DNA for the CDR3 is TGTGCCAGCAGTTTCGGACAGGCGAACACCGGGGAGCTGTTTTTT. Protein: CASSFGQANTGELFF.

This clone appeared once. The rearrangement uses TRBV15 and TRBJ1-5; 9 bases are shared with TRBD1. The CDR3 contains 16 residues. Trimming cost V 1 base and J 7 bases; bases outside gene matches: 8. Germline assignment: CDR1 LNHNV and CDR2 YYDKDF (reference sequence). CDR3 coding DNA: TGTGCCACCAGCAGAGGGTACCGGGACAGGGCCCAGCCCCAGCATTTT. Amino acid sequence: CATSRGYRDRAQPQHF.

There are a few counts of this clone. The chain carries TRBV4-1 and TRBJ2-1; D might be TRBD1 or TRBD2, each matching 6 bases. The germline gives CDR1 MGHRA, CDR2 YSYEKL. The CDR3 extends over 13 amino acids. V shed 8 bases and J shed 9 bases, with 17 bases lying between them. CDR3 protein: CASRRGPRSEQFF. Here the CDR3 DNA reads TGCGCCAGCCGCCGGGGGCCGAGGTCTGAGCAGTTCTTC.

This chain links TRBV7-8 with TRBJ2-1, with D unresolved. The CDR3 loop spans 15 amino acids. V gave up 5 bases and J gave up 5 bases, with 16 bases separating them. Looked up from germline, CDR1 is SGHVS and CDR2 is FQNEAQ. This CDR3 is CASSQTLLQDNEQFF. In DNA form, the CDR3 reads TGTGCCAGCAGCCAAACCCTTTTACAAGACAATGAGCAGTTCTTC.